This T cell receptor beta chain was recovered during a study of T cell clonotyping in hematopoietic cell transplantation. Study observations and caveats: Few recipient clonotypes overlapped donors; over 97% were de novo at given depth.

The assay was immunoSEQ multiplex PCR, and TCRdb's table has in-frame clones only and misses some. The top ten hold approximately 25% of the sample, which has about 26,000 clones, around 83% seen once. To note about this clone: Its antigen is not known.

Time point given: recipient sample about 28 days before transplant, after cytoreduction. The sequence came from a woman aged 55-70 years with acute myeloid leukemia. Some clones in this sample may be carry-over from other donors' samples. The specimen comprised peripheral blood mononuclear cells, sampled before stem cell transplant.

In DNA form, the CDR3 reads TGTGCCAGCAGCTTTTGGGCGGTCCCCTACGAGCAGTACTTC. Translated: CASSFWAVPYEQYF. This chain links TRBV5-6 with TRBJ2-7; no reliable D call. There are 14 residues in the CDR3. Germline values: CDR1 SGHDT, CDR2 YYEEEE. Trimming stripped 2 bases from V and 2 bases from J, with 11 bases between.